This T cell receptor beta chain was recorded in a study of cytomegalovirus exposure and HLA in healthy donors. The table lists this clone with a few counts. As yet, its antigen is unknown. Study outcomes and limitations: Some TCR beta chains (around 160 of them) were listed as cytomegalovirus-associated. Within the data, a cluster of highly shared sequence variants was likely a sequencing artifact. CMV serostatus stood as the only immune exposure information on hand. The classifier, whose performance was assessed in both the original and validation cohorts, reportedly diagnosed cytomegalovirus status with high specificity and sensitivity.

The CDR3 totals 14 residues. Germline values: CDR1 SGHVS, CDR2 FQNEAQ. The V gene end was trimmed by 5 bases and the J gene end by 2 bases; junction bases not matched to a gene: 6. With 60 Vbeta and 13 Jbeta primers, the PCR was carried out. Assay used: immunoSEQ multiplex PCR; TCRdb lists only in-frame clones, some missing. The sample gives roughly 180,000 clones, under 9.5% of which show up once; 1% to 1.5% is in the top ten. This TCR was sampled from a woman aged 30 to 39 in good health and CMV-seropositive. The sample taken for sequencing was PBMCs. The rearrangement uses TRBV7-8 and TRBJ2-7; 7 bases align to TRBD1. The CDR3 sequence: CASSGGQVTYEQYF. The CDR3 bases are TGTGCCAGCAGCGGCGGACAGGTTACCTACGAGCAGTACTTC.